What follows describes a single TCR beta chain. The antigen is undetermined. This clone may be a read error of a much larger clone one base away. The CDR3 covers 16 residues. CDR1 SEHNR and CDR2 FQNEAQ come from the germline V gene (reference sequence). Germline trimming cut 8 bases from V and 0 bases from J; bases unmatched to any gene: 9. Study-level results: In terms of TCR gene usage, tumor memory CD4+ T cells clustered together with blood and lymph node memory CD4+ cells, as well as with lymph node naive CD4+ cells.

Treg sorting used a CD4+CD25+CD127-/low gate. TCRdb re-called the 5' RACE reads with MiXCR, one entry per CDR3 protein. Here the sample spans 40,000 to 55,000 distinct CDR3 sequences, roughly a fifth being singletons. The V call is TRBV7-9, the J call TRBJ2-1; 8 positions match TRBD1. Sequencing used Tregs sorted from a lymph node. This sequence originates from a female donor with breast cancer. The CDR3 loop is CASCSVRGRSYNEQFF. The CDR3 DNA follows: TGTGCCAGCTGCTCAGTCAGGGGGCGCTCCTACAATGAGCAGTTCTTC. The full variable domain, rest sourced from reference TRBV7-9 and TRBJ2-1, is DTGVSQNPRHKITKRGQNVTFRCDPISEHNRLYWYRQTLGQGPEFLTYFQNEAQLEKSRLLSDRFSAERPKGSFSTLEIQRTEQGDSAMYLCASCSVRGRSYNEQFFGPGTRLTVL.